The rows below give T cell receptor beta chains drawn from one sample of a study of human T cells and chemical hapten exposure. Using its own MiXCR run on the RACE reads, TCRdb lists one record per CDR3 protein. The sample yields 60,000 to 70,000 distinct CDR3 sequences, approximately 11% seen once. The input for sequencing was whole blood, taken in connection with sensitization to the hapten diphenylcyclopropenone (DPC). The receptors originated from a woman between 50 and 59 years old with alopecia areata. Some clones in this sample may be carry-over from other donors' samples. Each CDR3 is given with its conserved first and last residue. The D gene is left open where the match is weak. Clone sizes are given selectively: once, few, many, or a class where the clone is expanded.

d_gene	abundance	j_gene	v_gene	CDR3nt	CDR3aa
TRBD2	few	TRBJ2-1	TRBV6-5	TGTGCCAGCAGTTCACAATGGACTAGCGGCTATGAGCAGTTCTTC	CASSSQWTSGYEQFF
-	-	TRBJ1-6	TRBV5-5	TGTGCCAGCAGCTTCAGGGAGGTGTTTAATTCACCCCTCCACTTT	CASSFREVFNSPLHF
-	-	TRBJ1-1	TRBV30	TGTGCCTGGAGTGTACAGGGGAACACTGAAGCTTTCTTT	CAWSVQGNTEAFF
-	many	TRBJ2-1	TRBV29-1	TGCAGCCCCAAGGGGGGGCAGGGGAGGGATGAGCAGTTCTTC	CSPKGGQGRDEQFF
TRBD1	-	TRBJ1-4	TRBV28	TGTGCCAGCAGTGGGACAGGCACGCTTAATGAAAAACTGTTTTTT	CASSGTGTLNEKLFF
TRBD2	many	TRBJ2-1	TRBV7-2	TGTGCCAGCAGCCCAGGCGGGAGCCGCTCCTACAATGAGCAGTTCTTC	CASSPGGSRSYNEQFF
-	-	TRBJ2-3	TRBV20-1	TGCAGTGCTAACTCCCGGGACAAAGGCACAGATACGCAGTATTTT	CSANSRDKGTDTQYF
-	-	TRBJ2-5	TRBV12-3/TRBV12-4	TGTGCCAGCAGTCCCAGCCCGACAAGCCAAGAGACCCAGTACTTC	CASSPSPTSQETQYF
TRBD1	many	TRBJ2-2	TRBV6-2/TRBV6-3	TGTGCCAGCAGTGTCGGGACAGGGAACGGGGAGCTGTTTTTT	CASSVGTGNGELFF
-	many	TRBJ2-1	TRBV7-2	TGTGCCAGCAGCTTAGCAGCTTACCTAGCGACCCACAATGAGCAGTTCTTC	CASSLAAYLATHNEQFF
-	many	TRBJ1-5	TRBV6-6	TGTGCCAGCAGTACCCAGGAGCTGAGCAATCAGCCCCAGCATTTT	CASSTQELSNQPQHF
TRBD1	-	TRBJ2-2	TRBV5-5	TGTGCCAGCAGCTTGGTAGGGGGCCCGAACACCGGGGAGCTGTTTTTT	CASSLVGGPNTGELFF
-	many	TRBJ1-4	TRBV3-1	TGTGCCAGCAGCCTCGTGGGGGCTACTAATGAAAAACTGTTTTTT	CASSLVGATNEKLFF
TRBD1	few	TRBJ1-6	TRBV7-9	TGTGCCAGCAGCTTAGCCCGGGACAGGACAGTTTCCTATAATTCACCCCTCCACTTT	CASSLARDRTVSYNSPLHF
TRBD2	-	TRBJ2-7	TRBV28	TGTGCCAGCACCTGGGGGAGCGGGAGGACCTACGAGCAGTACTTC	CASTWGSGRTYEQYF
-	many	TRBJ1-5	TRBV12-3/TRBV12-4	TGTGCCAGCAGTTTAGCAGGGGTGGTTTCTGGCAATCAGCCCCAGCATTTT	CASSLAGVVSGNQPQHF
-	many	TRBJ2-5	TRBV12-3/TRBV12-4	TGTGCCAGCAGCCCTAGTTCCGCGGGGGAGACCCAGTACTTC	CASSPSSAGETQYF
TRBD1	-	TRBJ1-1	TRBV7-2	TGTGCCAGCAGCTTAGCAGGGGGCGCTGGGGCTGAAGCTTTCTTT	CASSLAGGAGAEAFF
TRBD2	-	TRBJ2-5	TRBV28	TGTGCCAGCAGTCCCGGGACTAGCGTTGGCGCGGCGACCCAGTACTTC	CASSPGTSVGAATQYF
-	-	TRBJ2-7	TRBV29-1	TGCAGCGTTGAAGGGACAGCGTCCTACGAGCAGTACTTC	CSVEGTASYEQYF
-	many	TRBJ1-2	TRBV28	TGTGCCAGCAGTTTCAATAACTATGGCTACACCTTC	CASSFNNYGYTF
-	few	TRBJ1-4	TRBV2	TGTGCCAGCAGTGCCAGGGTTTCGGAAAAACTGTTTTTT	CASSARVSEKLFF
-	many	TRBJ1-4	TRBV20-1	TGCAGTGCTAGAGATTTGAGGGCGACTAATGAAAAACTGTTTTTT	CSARDLRATNEKLFF
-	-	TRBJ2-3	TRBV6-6	TGTGCCAGCAGTTACTCCCAGGGCTTCACAGATACGCAGTATTTT	CASSYSQGFTDTQYF
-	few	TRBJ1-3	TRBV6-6	TGTGCCAGCAGTTACGGTAGCTCTGGAAACACCATATATTTT	CASSYGSSGNTIYF
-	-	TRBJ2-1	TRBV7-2	TGTGCCAGCAGCTTAGCGCTCGGGGATGAGCAGTTCTTC	CASSLALGDEQFF
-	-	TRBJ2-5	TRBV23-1	TGCGCCAGCCGAACATCGACCCGGGACAGGGGGCTACTAGCGGGAGTGGAGACCCAGTACTTC	CASRTSTRDRGLLAGVETQYF
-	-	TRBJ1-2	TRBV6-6	TGTGCCAGCATGAACATCCTCAACTATGGCTACACCTTC	CASMNILNYGYTF
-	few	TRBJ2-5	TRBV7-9	TGTGCCAGCAGCTTATTCGCAGTCCAAGAGACCCAGTACTTC	CASSLFAVQETQYF
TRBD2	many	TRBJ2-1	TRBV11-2	TGTGCCAGCAGCTTTCCCGGACTAGCGGGGGGCTCCTACAATGAGCAGTTCTTC	CASSFPGLAGGSYNEQFF
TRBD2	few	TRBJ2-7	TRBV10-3	TGTGCCATCAGCACTAGCGCCCCGTCCTACGAGCAGTACTTC	CAISTSAPSYEQYF